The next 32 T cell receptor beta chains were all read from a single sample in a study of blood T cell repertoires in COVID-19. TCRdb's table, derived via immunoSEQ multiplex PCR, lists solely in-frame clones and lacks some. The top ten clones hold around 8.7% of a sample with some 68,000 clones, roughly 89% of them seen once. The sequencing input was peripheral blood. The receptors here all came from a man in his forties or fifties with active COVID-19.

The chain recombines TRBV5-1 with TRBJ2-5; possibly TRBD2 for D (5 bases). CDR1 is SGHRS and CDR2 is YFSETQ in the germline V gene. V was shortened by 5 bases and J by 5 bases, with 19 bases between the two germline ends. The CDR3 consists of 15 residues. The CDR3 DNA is TGCGCCAGCAGATATGCCACGAGGGAAGGGGAGACCCAGTACTTC. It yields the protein CASRYATREGETQYF.

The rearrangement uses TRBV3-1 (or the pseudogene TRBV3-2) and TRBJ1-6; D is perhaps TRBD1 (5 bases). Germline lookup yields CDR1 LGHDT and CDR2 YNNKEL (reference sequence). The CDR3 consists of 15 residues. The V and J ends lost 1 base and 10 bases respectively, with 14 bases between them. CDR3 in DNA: TGTGCCAGCAGCCAAGCCGCCCAGGGAGGATCACCCCTCCACTTT. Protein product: CASSQAAQGGSPLHF.

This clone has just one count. The CDR3 is CASRLTGGAYNEQFF. The CDR3 DNA is TGTGCCAGCAGACTGACAGGGGGCGCCTACAATGAGCAGTTCTTC. This sequence joins TRBV2 and TRBJ2-1; 10 bases line up with TRBD1. V lost 6 bases and J lost 2; bases outside the gene matches: 4. This CDR3 has 15 amino acids. CDR1 and CDR2 from the germline V gene are SNHLY and FYNNEI.

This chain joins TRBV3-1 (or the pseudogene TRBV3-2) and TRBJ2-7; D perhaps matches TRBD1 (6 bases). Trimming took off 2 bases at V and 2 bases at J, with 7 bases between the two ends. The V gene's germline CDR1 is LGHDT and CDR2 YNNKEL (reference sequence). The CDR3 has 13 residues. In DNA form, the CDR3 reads TGTGCCAGCAGCCAACGGACAGCCTACGAGCAGTACTTC. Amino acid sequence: CASSQRTAYEQYF.

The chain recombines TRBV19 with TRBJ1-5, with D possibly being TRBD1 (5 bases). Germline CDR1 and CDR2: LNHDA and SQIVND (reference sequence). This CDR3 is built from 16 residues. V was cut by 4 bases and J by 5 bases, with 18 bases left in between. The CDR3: CASSRPPGLPYQPQHF. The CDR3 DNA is TGTGCCAGTAGTAGACCTCCGGGACTCCCTTATCAGCCCCAGCATTTT.

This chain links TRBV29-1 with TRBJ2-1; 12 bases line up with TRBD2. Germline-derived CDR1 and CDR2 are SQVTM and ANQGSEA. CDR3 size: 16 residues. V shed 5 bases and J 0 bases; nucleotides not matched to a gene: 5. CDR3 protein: CSVSRTSGDSYNEQFF. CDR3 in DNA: TGCAGCGTTTCCCGGACTAGCGGGGACTCCTACAATGAGCAGTTCTTC.

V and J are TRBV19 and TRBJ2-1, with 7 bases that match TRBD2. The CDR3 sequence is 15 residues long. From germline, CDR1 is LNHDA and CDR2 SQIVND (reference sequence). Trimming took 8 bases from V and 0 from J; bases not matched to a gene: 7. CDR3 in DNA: TGTGCCAGTCGAACCACTAGCGTCTCCTACAATGAGCAGTTCTTC. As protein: CASRTTSVSYNEQFF. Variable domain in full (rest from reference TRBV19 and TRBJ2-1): DGGITQSPKYLFRKEGQNVTLSCEQNLNHDAMYWYRQDPGQGLRLIYYSQIVNDFQKGDIAEGYSVSREKKESFPLTVTSAQKNPTAFYLCASRTTSVSYNEQFFGPGTRLTVL.

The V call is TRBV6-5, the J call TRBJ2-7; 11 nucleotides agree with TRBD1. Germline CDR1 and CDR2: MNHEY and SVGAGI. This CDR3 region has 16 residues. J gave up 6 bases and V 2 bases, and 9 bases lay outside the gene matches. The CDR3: CASSYGAGQGAIEQYF. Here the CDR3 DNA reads TGTGCCAGCAGTTACGGTGCAGGACAGGGGGCAATCGAGCAGTACTTC.

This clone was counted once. This CDR3 is CASRAGGNYGYTF. The DNA for the CDR3 is TGTGCCAGCAGGGCAGGGGGCAACTATGGCTACACCTTC. The rearrangement links TRBV6-6 to TRBJ1-2; 8 nucleotides agree with TRBD1. CDR1 is MNHNY, CDR2 SVGAGI, per germline (reference sequence). There are 13 residues in the CDR3. The junction had 2 bases not matched to a gene; V was cut back by 6 bases and J by 2 bases.

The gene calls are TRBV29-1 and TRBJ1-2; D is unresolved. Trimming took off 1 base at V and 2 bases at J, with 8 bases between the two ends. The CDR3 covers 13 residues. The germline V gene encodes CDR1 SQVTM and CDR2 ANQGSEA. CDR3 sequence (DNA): TGCAGCGTTGAAGGCGGCAGAAACTATGGCTACACCTTC. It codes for CSVEGGRNYGYTF.

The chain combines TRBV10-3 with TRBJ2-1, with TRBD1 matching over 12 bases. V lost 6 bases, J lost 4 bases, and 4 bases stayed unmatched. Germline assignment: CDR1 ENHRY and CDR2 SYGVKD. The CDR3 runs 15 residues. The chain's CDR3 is CAISGDRGRYNEQFF. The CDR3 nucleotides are TGTGCCATCAGCGGGGACAGGGGGCGATACAATGAGCAGTTCTTC.

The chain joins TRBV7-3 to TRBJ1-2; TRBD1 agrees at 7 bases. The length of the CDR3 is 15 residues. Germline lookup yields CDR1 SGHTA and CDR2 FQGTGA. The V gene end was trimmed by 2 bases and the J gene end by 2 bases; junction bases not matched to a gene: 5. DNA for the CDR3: TGTGCCAGCAGCTTAGGGACAGATCCCAACTATGGCTACACCTTC. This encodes CASSLGTDPNYGYTF.

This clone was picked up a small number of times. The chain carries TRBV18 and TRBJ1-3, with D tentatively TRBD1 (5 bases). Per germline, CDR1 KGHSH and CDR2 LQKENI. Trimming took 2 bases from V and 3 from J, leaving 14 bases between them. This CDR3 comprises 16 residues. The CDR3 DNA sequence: TGTGCCAGCTCACCAGAACAGGCGCGGGGTGGAAACACCATATATTTT. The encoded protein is CASSPEQARGGNTIYF.

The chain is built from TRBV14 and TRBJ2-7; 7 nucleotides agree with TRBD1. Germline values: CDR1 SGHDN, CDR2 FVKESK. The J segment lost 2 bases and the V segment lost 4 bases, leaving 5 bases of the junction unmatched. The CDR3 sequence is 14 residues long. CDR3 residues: CASSRSTGTYEQYF. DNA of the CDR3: TGTGCCAGCAGCCGCTCGACAGGGACCTACGAGCAGTACTTC.

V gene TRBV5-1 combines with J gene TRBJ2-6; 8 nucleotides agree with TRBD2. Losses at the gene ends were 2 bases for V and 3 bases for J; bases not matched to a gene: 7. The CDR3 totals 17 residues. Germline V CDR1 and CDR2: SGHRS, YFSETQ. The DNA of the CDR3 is TGCGCCAGCAGCTTAGAGGTGGCGGGAGGTGGGGCCAACGTCCTGACTTTC. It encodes CASSLEVAGGGANVLTF.

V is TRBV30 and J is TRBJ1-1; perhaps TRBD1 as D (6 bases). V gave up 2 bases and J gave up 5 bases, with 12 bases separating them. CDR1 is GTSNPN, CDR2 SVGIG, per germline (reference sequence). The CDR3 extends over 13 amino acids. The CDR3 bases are TGTGCCTGGAGTTCAGGGGCGAGTACTGAAGCTTTCTTT. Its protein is CAWSSGASTEAFF.

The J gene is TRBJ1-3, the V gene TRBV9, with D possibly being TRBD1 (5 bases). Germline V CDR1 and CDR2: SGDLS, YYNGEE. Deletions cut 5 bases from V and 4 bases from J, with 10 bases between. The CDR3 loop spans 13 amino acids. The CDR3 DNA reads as TGTGCCAGCAGTGGGACTGTAGGAAACACCATATATTTT. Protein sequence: CASSGTVGNTIYF.

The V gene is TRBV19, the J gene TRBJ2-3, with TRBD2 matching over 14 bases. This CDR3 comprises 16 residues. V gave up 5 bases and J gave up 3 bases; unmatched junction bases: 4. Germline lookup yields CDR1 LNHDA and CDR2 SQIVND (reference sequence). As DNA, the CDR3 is TGTGCCAGTAGTCAGCGGACTAGCGGGGGGACAGATACGCAGTATTTT. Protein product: CASSQRTSGGTDTQYF.

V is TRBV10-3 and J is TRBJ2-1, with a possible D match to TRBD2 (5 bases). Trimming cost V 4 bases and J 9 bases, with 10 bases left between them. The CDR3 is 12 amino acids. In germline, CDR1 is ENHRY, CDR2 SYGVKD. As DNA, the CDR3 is TGTGCCATCAGTGTAGAGGGTGGTGAGCAGTTCTTC. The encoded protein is CAISVEGGEQFF.

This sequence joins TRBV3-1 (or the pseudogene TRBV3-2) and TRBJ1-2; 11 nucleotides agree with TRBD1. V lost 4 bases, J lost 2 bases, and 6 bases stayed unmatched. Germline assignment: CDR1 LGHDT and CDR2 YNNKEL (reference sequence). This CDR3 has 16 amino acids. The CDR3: CASSRPGQGENYGYTF. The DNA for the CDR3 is TGTGCCAGCAGCCGTCCGGGACAGGGGGAGAACTATGGCTACACCTTC.

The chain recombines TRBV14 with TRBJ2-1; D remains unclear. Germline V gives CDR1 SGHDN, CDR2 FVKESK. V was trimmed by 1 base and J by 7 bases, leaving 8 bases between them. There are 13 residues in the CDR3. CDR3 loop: CASSQALENEQFF. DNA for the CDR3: TGTGCCAGCAGCCAAGCATTGGAGAATGAGCAGTTCTTC.

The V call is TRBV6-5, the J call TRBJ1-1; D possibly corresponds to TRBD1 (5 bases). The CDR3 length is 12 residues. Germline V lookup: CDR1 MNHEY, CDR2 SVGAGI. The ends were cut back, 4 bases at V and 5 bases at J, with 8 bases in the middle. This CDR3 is CASSSGGTEAFF. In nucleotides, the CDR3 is TGTGCCAGCAGTTCGGGGGGGACTGAAGCTTTCTTT.

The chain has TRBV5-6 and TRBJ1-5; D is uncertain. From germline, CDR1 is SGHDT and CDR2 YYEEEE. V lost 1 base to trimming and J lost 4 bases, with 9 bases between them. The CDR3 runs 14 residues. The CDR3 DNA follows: TGTGCCAGCAGCTTGTGGCAGGAAAATCAGCCCCAGCATTTT. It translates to CASSLWQENQPQHF.

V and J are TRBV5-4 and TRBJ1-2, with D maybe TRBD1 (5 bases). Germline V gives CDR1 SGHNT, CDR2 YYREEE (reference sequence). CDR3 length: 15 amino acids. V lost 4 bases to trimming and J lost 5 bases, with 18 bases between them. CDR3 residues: CASSPAGGGVYGYTF. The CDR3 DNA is TGTGCCAGCAGCCCCGCCGGGGGAGGGGTATATGGCTACACCTTC.

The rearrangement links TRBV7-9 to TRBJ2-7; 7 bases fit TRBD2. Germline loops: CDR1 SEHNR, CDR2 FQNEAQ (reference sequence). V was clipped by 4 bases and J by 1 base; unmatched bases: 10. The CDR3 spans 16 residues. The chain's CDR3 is CASSSSSGETSYEQYF. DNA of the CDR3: TGTGCCAGCAGCTCCTCTAGCGGCGAAACATCCTACGAGCAGTACTTC. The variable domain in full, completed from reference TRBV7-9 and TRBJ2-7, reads DTGVSQNPRHKITKRGQNVTFRCDPISEHNRLYWYRQTLGQGPEFLTYFQNEAQLEKSRLLSDRFSAERPKGSFSTLEIQRTEQGDSAMYLCASSSSSGETSYEQYFGPGTRLTVT.

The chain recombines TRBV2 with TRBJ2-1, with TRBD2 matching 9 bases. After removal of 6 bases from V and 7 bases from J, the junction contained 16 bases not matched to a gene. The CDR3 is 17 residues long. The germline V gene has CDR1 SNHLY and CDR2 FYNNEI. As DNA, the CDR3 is TGTGCCAGCAGCCCGCTCGCCGGACTAGCGTTGTATAATGAGCAGTTCTTC. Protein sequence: CASSPLAGLALYNEQFF.

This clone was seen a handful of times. The CDR3 DNA reads as TGTGCCAGCACCCTCCCGGGTAGCTCTGGAAACACCATATATTTT. Translation gives CASTLPGSSGNTIYF. The chain carries TRBV6-6 and TRBJ1-3; D is unresolved. CDR1 and CDR2 (germline): MNHNY, SVGAGI (reference sequence). The CDR3 runs 15 residues. Trimming pared 7 bases from V and 0 bases from J, leaving 13 bases between.

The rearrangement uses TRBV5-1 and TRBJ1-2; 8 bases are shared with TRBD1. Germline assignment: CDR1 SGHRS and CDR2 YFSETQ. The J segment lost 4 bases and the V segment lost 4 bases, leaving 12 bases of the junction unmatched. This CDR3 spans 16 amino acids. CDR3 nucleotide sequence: TGCGCCAGCAGCCGAGATCTCGGACAGGGAGCCTATGGCTACACCTTC. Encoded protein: CASSRDLGQGAYGYTF.

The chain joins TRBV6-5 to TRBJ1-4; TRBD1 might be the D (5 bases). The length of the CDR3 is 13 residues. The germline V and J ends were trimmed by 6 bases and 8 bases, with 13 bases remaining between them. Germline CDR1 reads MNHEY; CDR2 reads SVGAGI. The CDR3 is CASRAGRDEKLFF. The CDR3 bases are TGTGCCAGCAGGGCCGGGAGGGACGAAAAACTGTTTTTT.

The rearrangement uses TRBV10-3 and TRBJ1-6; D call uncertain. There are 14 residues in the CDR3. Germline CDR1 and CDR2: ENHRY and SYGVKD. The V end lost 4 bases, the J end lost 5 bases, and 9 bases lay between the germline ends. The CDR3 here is CAISGGSNNSPLHF. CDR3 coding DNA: TGTGCCATCAGTGGAGGGAGTAATAATTCACCCCTCCACTTT.

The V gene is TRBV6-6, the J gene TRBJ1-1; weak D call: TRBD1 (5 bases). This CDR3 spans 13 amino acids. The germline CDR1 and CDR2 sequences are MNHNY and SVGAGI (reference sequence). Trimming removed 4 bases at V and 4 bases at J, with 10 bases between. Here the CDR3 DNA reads TGTGCCAGCAGTTCTCAGGGAGGCACTGAAGCTTTCTTT. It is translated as CASSSQGGTEAFF.

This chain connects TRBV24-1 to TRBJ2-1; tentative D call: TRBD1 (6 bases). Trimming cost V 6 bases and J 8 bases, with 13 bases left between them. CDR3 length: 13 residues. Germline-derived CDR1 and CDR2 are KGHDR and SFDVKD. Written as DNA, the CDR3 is TGTGCCACCAGTCCAGGGGCGGGCCATGAGCAGTTCTTC. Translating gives CATSPGAGHEQFF.